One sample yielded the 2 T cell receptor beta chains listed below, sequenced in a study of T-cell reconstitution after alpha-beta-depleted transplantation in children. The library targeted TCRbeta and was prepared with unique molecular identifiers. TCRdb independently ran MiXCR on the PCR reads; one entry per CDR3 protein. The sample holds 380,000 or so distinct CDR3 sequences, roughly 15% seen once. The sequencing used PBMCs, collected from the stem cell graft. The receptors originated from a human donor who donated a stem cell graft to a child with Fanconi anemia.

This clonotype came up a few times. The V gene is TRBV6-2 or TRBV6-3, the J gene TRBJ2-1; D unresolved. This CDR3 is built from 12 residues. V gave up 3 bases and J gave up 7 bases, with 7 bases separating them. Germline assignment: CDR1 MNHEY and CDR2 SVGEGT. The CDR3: CASSYWKNEQFF. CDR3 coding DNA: TGTGCCAGCAGTTATTGGAAGAATGAGCAGTTCTTC.

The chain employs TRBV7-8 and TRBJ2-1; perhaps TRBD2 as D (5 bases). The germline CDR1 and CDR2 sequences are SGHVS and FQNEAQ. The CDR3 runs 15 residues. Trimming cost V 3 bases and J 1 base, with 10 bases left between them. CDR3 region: CASSFNGDSYNEQFF. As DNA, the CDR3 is TGTGCCAGCAGCTTTAACGGGGATTCCTACAATGAGCAGTTCTTC.